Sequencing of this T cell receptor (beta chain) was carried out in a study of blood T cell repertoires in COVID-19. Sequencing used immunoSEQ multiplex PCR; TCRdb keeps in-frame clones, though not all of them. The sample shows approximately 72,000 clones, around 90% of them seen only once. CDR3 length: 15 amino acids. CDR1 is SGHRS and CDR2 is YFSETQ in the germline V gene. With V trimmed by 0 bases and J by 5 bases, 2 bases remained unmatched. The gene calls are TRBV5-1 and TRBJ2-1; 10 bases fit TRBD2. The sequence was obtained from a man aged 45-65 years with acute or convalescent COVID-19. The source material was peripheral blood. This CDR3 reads CASSLALAGHNEQFF. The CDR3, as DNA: TGCGCCAGCAGCTTGGCACTAGCGGGGCACAATGAGCAGTTCTTC.